This is a list of T cell receptor beta chains from one sample in a study of blood T cell repertoires in COVID-19. The data were produced by immunoSEQ multiplex PCR, yet TCRdb's version contains in-frame clones alone and is incomplete. The sample contains fewer than 150,000 clones, about 85% of which appear only once. Material for sequencing was peripheral blood. The receptor source for this set is a human donor in a cohort sampled during active COVID-19. Both conserved end residues are part of each CDR3. The order of the fields is J gene, D gene, CDR3 length, clone size, V gene, CDR3 protein, CDR3 DNA. A D gene is named only where the DNA matches it firmly. Clone size appears in some rows only: once, few, many, or a class for an expanded clone.

j_gene: TRBJ2-5
d_gene: TRBD2
len: 13
abundance: .
v_gene: TRBV28
CDR3aa: CASTPGGSETQYF
CDR3nt: TGTGCCAGCACTCCGGGAGGATCGGAGACCCAGTACTTC

j_gene: TRBJ2-7
d_gene: TRBD1
len: 15
abundance: .
v_gene: TRBV6-5
CDR3aa: CASTRTGRFFYEQYF
CDR3nt: TGTGCCAGCACTAGGACAGGGAGGTTCTTCTACGAGCAGTACTTC

j_gene: TRBJ2-1
d_gene: TRBD2
len: 13
abundance: .
v_gene: TRBV12-3/TRBV12-4
CDR3aa: CASDKAGNNEQFF
CDR3nt: TGTGCCAGCGATAAAGCGGGGAACAATGAGCAGTTCTTC

j_gene: TRBJ1-6
d_gene: .
len: 16
abundance: .
v_gene: TRBV19
CDR3aa: CASSGGADSYNSPLHF
CDR3nt: TGTGCCAGTAGTGGCGGGGCAGACTCCTATAATTCACCCCTCCACTTT

j_gene: TRBJ2-3
d_gene: .
len: 13
abundance: .
v_gene: TRBV20-1
CDR3aa: CSASRDNTDTQYF
CDR3nt: TGCAGTGCTAGTCGGGACAACACAGATACGCAGTATTTT

j_gene: TRBJ2-3
d_gene: TRBD2
len: 15
abundance: few
v_gene: TRBV7-8
CDR3aa: CASSSRREGQDTQYF
CDR3nt: TGTGCCAGCAGCTCCCGGCGGGAGGGCCAAGATACGCAGTATTTT

j_gene: TRBJ1-5
d_gene: .
len: 15
abundance: .
v_gene: TRBV3-1/TRBV3-2
CDR3aa: CASSLRGGVGQPQHF
CDR3nt: TGTGCCAGCAGCCTAAGGGGAGGAGTTGGCCAGCCCCAGCATTTT

j_gene: TRBJ1-2
d_gene: .
len: 15
abundance: few
v_gene: TRBV4-3
CDR3aa: CASAAAPGEGVGYTF
CDR3nt: TGCGCCTCAGCAGCGGCCCCCGGGGAGGGGGTAGGCTACACCTTC

j_gene: TRBJ2-5
d_gene: TRBD1
len: 15
abundance: .
v_gene: TRBV7-2
CDR3aa: CASSEDRGRQETQYF
CDR3nt: TGTGCCAGCAGCGAGGACAGGGGGCGACAAGAGACCCAGTACTTC

j_gene: TRBJ1-2
d_gene: TRBD1
len: 14
abundance: .
v_gene: TRBV7-2
CDR3aa: CASRKTGAVGGYTF
CDR3nt: TGTGCCAGCAGGAAAACAGGGGCGGTGGGTGGCTACACCTTC

j_gene: TRBJ2-1
d_gene: TRBD2
len: 19
abundance: .
v_gene: TRBV18
CDR3aa: CASSPLLAGVGSSYNEQFF
CDR3nt: TGTGCCAGCTCACCCCTCCTGGCGGGGGTCGGTTCCTCCTACAATGAGCAGTTCTTC

j_gene: TRBJ2-3
d_gene: .
len: 12
abundance: .
v_gene: TRBV29-1
CDR3aa: CSVQLPGDTQYF
CDR3nt: TGCAGCGTCCAACTCCCGGGAGATACGCAGTATTTT

j_gene: TRBJ1-2
d_gene: TRBD1
len: 14
abundance: .
v_gene: TRBV5-4
CDR3aa: CASSLPGQDYGYTF
CDR3nt: TGTGCCAGCAGCCTACCGGGACAGGACTATGGCTACACCTTC

j_gene: TRBJ1-6
d_gene: TRBD1
len: 15
abundance: .
v_gene: TRBV30
CDR3aa: CAWRTFRTGSSPLHF
CDR3nt: TGTGCCTGGAGAACTTTTCGGACAGGGTCTTCACCCCTCCACTTT

j_gene: TRBJ2-1
d_gene: TRBD2
len: 13
abundance: .
v_gene: TRBV6-4
CDR3aa: CASGEREVDEQFF
CDR3nt: TGTGCCAGTGGCGAGCGGGAGGTGGATGAGCAGTTCTTC

j_gene: TRBJ2-6
d_gene: .
len: 13
abundance: .
v_gene: TRBV5-1
CDR3aa: CASSSRQANVLTF
CDR3nt: TGCGCCAGCAGCTCAAGACAGGCCAACGTCCTGACTTTC

j_gene: TRBJ2-1
d_gene: .
len: 15
abundance: .
v_gene: TRBV6-5
CDR3aa: CASSYSGGAGNEQFF
CDR3nt: TGTGCCAGCAGTTACTCGGGGGGGGCAGGGAATGAGCAGTTCTTC

j_gene: TRBJ1-1
d_gene: TRBD1
len: 15
abundance: .
v_gene: TRBV5-1
CDR3aa: CASSQGTELRTEAFF
CDR3nt: TGCGCCAGCAGCCAAGGGACAGAGTTGCGCACTGAAGCTTTCTTT

j_gene: TRBJ1-1
d_gene: .
len: 13
abundance: .
v_gene: TRBV7-9
CDR3aa: CASRLTGNTEAFF
CDR3nt: TGTGCCAGCCGACTTACAGGGAACACTGAAGCTTTCTTT

j_gene: TRBJ2-1
d_gene: .
len: 11
abundance: .
v_gene: TRBV30
CDR3aa: CAWAQGNEQFF
CDR3nt: TGTGCCTGGGCACAGGGCAATGAGCAGTTCTTC

j_gene: TRBJ2-6
d_gene: TRBD1
len: 18
abundance: .
v_gene: TRBV19
CDR3aa: CASSVFGQGAAGANVLTF
CDR3nt: TGTGCCAGTAGTGTGTTTGGTCAGGGGGCCGCTGGGGCCAACGTCCTGACTTTC

j_gene: TRBJ2-3
d_gene: TRBD2
len: 20
abundance: .
v_gene: TRBV5-1
CDR3aa: CASSLRDRGGLAGSTDTQYF
CDR3nt: TGCGCCAGCAGCTTGCGGGACAGGGGCGGACTAGCGGGGAGCACAGATACGCAGTATTTT

j_gene: TRBJ2-3
d_gene: TRBD2
len: 16
abundance: .
v_gene: TRBV6-2/TRBV6-3
CDR3aa: CASSPVGLAGPDTQYF
CDR3nt: TGTGCCAGCAGCCCTGTTGGGTTAGCGGGACCAGATACGCAGTATTTT

j_gene: TRBJ1-2
d_gene: .
len: 13
abundance: .
v_gene: TRBV5-8
CDR3aa: CASRWSPNYGYTF
CDR3nt: TGTGCCAGCAGGTGGAGCCCTAACTATGGCTACACCTTC

j_gene: TRBJ1-1
d_gene: .
len: 15
abundance: .
v_gene: TRBV7-2
CDR3aa: CASSLFLGKSTEAFF
CDR3nt: TGTGCCAGCAGCCTATTCTTGGGCAAAAGCACTGAAGCTTTCTTT

j_gene: TRBJ1-6
d_gene: .
len: 18
abundance: .
v_gene: TRBV11-2
CDR3aa: CASSLDSQASSITSPLHF
CDR3nt: TGTGCCAGCAGCTTAGATTCCCAGGCCTCGTCGATTACATCACCCCTCCACTTT

j_gene: TRBJ2-1
d_gene: TRBD1
len: 15
abundance: once
v_gene: TRBV15
CDR3aa: CATRTGDPYYNEQFF
CDR3nt: TGTGCCACCAGGACAGGGGACCCTTACTACAATGAGCAGTTCTTC

j_gene: TRBJ1-1
d_gene: .
len: 13
abundance: once
v_gene: TRBV3-1/TRBV3-2
CDR3aa: CASTQWGGPEAFF
CDR3nt: TGTGCCAGCACCCAATGGGGGGGCCCTGAAGCTTTCTTT

j_gene: TRBJ1-3
d_gene: .
len: 16
abundance: .
v_gene: TRBV5-6
CDR3aa: CASSSLSGVDGNTIYF
CDR3nt: TGTGCCAGCAGCTCTCTATCGGGGGTTGACGGAAACACCATATATTTT

j_gene: TRBJ2-3
d_gene: .
len: 15
abundance: .
v_gene: TRBV3-1/TRBV3-2
CDR3aa: CASSQVGAGTDTQYF
CDR3nt: TGTGCCAGCAGCCAAGTGGGGGCGGGCACAGATACGCAGTATTTT

j_gene: TRBJ2-3
d_gene: .
len: 14
abundance: .
v_gene: TRBV6-6
CDR3aa: CASSYSWSTTEQYF
CDR3nt: TGTGCCAGCAGTTACTCGTGGTCGACTACTGAGCAGTATTTT

j_gene: TRBJ1-4
d_gene: .
len: 15
abundance: .
v_gene: TRBV5-1
CDR3aa: CASSSGQGGSEKLFF
CDR3nt: TGCGCCAGCAGCTCTGGTCAGGGCGGGAGTGAAAAACTGTTTTTT

j_gene: TRBJ2-1
d_gene: .
len: 16
abundance: few
v_gene: TRBV19
CDR3aa: CASSTQSGHGVLGQFF
CDR3nt: TGTGCCAGTAGTACCCAAAGCGGGCACGGCGTCTTGGGGCAGTTCTTC

j_gene: TRBJ1-1
d_gene: TRBD1
len: 14
abundance: few
v_gene: TRBV7-8
CDR3aa: CASSHRDSNTEAFF
CDR3nt: TGTGCCAGCAGCCACCGGGACAGCAACACTGAAGCTTTCTTT

j_gene: TRBJ2-7
d_gene: .
len: 12
abundance: .
v_gene: TRBV5-1
CDR3aa: CASSLFRYEQYF
CDR3nt: TGCGCCAGCAGCTTGTTTCGTTACGAGCAGTACTTC

j_gene: TRBJ2-1
d_gene: TRBD2
len: 15
abundance: .
v_gene: TRBV2
CDR3aa: CASSDARGLGDEQFF
CDR3nt: TGTGCCAGCAGTGACGCTAGAGGACTAGGGGATGAGCAGTTCTTC

j_gene: TRBJ1-4
d_gene: TRBD1
len: 17
abundance: .
v_gene: TRBV2
CDR3aa: CASSVSGQGAGDEKLFF
CDR3nt: TGTGCCAGCAGTGTCTCGGGACAGGGGGCAGGGGATGAAAAACTGTTTTTT

j_gene: TRBJ1-1
d_gene: .
len: 14
abundance: .
v_gene: TRBV7-2
CDR3aa: CASSLLRKNTEAFF
CDR3nt: TGTGCCAGCAGCTTATTGCGGAAAAACACTGAAGCTTTCTTT

j_gene: TRBJ1-2
d_gene: .
len: 16
abundance: once
v_gene: TRBV19
CDR3aa: CASSNAFQWRSYGYTF
CDR3nt: TGTGCCAGTAGTAACGCCTTCCAGTGGAGGAGCTATGGCTACACCTTC

j_gene: TRBJ2-2
d_gene: .
len: 16
abundance: .
v_gene: TRBV19
CDR3aa: CASRLGGASPTGELFF
CDR3nt: TGTGCCAGTAGACTGGGCGGGGCTAGCCCCACCGGGGAGCTGTTTTTT

j_gene: TRBJ1-3
d_gene: TRBD1
len: 18
abundance: .
v_gene: TRBV6-2/TRBV6-3
CDR3aa: CASSYTGTGIISGNTIYF
CDR3nt: TGTGCCAGCAGTTACACCGGGACAGGGATAATCTCTGGAAACACCATATATTTT

j_gene: TRBJ2-5
d_gene: .
len: 15
abundance: .
v_gene: TRBV14
CDR3aa: CASSQEISARGTQYF
CDR3nt: TGTGCCAGCAGCCAAGAAATTTCGGCACGGGGGACCCAGTACTTC

j_gene: TRBJ1-1
d_gene: .
len: 14
abundance: .
v_gene: TRBV3-1/TRBV3-2
CDR3aa: CASSHRVVYTEAFF
CDR3nt: TGTGCCAGCAGCCATCGAGTCGTTTACACTGAAGCTTTCTTT

j_gene: TRBJ2-1
d_gene: .
len: 17
abundance: .
v_gene: TRBV18
CDR3aa: CASSPLQWPSSYNEQFF
CDR3nt: TGTGCCAGCTCACCGCTCCAGTGGCCAAGCTCCTACAATGAGCAGTTCTTC

j_gene: TRBJ2-3
d_gene: TRBD2
len: 16
abundance: .
v_gene: TRBV27
CDR3aa: CASSFLRLAGVDTQYF
CDR3nt: TGTGCCAGCAGTTTTCTCCGGCTAGCGGGGGTGGATACGCAGTATTTT

j_gene: TRBJ2-7
d_gene: TRBD1
len: 16
abundance: .
v_gene: TRBV7-9
CDR3aa: CASSPRQGPSSYEQYF
CDR3nt: TGTGCCAGCAGCCCCCGACAGGGGCCCAGCTCCTACGAGCAGTACTTC

j_gene: TRBJ1-5
d_gene: .
len: 14
abundance: .
v_gene: TRBV30
CDR3aa: CAWSTTESNQPQHF
CDR3nt: TGTGCCTGGAGTACGACAGAGAGCAATCAGCCCCAGCATTTT

j_gene: TRBJ2-5
d_gene: .
len: 15
abundance: .
v_gene: TRBV15
CDR3aa: CATSSWGGLQETQYF
CDR3nt: TGTGCCACCAGCAGTTGGGGGGGCCTCCAAGAGACCCAGTACTTC

j_gene: TRBJ1-1
d_gene: .
len: 14
abundance: once
v_gene: TRBV2
CDR3aa: CASRGQRTNTEAFF
CDR3nt: TGTGCCAGCAGAGGACAGCGGACGAACACTGAAGCTTTCTTT

j_gene: TRBJ1-1
d_gene: TRBD1
len: 16
abundance: few
v_gene: TRBV9
CDR3aa: CASSAGAGGSNTEAFF
CDR3nt: TGTGCCAGCAGCGCGGGTGCAGGGGGGTCGAACACTGAAGCTTTCTTT

j_gene: TRBJ2-5
d_gene: .
len: 17
abundance: .
v_gene: TRBV27
CDR3aa: CASSLASPSQGQETQYF
CDR3nt: TGTGCCAGCAGTTTAGCTTCTCCTTCCCAGGGCCAAGAGACCCAGTACTTC

j_gene: TRBJ1-4
d_gene: .
len: 11
abundance: .
v_gene: TRBV14
CDR3aa: CASSQGPQLFF
CDR3nt: TGTGCCAGCAGCCAAGGGCCGCAGTTGTTTTTT